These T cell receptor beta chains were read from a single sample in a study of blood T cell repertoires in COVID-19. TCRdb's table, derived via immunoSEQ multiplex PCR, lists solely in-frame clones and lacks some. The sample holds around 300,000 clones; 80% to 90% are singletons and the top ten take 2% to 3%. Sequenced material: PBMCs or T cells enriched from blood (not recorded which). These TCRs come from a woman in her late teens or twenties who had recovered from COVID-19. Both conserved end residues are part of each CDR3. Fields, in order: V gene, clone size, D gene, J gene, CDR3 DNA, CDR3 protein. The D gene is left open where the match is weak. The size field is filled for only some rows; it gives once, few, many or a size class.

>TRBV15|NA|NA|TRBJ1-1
TGTGCCACCAGCGGACGTACAGGGAACACTGAAGCTTTCTTT
CATSGRTGNTEAFF
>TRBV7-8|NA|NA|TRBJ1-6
TGTGCCAGCAGCTTAGAGTCCGGCTCCTATAATTCACCCCTCCACTTT
CASSLESGSYNSPLHF
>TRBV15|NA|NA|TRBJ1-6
TGTGCCACCAGCAGAGGTGGCGGGGGGCCTAATTCACCCCTCCACTTT
CATSRGGGGPNSPLHF
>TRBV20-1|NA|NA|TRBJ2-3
TGCAGTGCTATTGGGGGGGATACGCAGTATTTT
CSAIGGDTQYF
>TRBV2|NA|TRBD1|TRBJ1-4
TGTGCCAGCAGGAGACCCGGGACAGGGGTTGGGGTTAATGAAAAACTGTTTTTT
CASRRPGTGVGVNEKLFF
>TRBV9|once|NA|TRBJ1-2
TGTGCCAGCAGCGTAGGGGGCAGGGCCTTCTATGGCTACACCTTC
CASSVGGRAFYGYTF
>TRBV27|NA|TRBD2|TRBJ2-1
TGTGCCAGCGTAGCGGGGGCTCCTTTGAATGAGCAGTTCTTC
CASVAGAPLNEQFF
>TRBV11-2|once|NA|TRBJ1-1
TGTGCCAGCAGCTTAGTAGGGGGCACTGAAGCTTTCTTT
CASSLVGGTEAFF
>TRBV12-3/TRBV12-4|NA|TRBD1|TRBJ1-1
TGTGCCAGCAGTCCGGGACAGGTCTCTGAAGCTTTCTTT
CASSPGQVSEAFF
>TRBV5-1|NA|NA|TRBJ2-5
TGCGCCAGCAGCTACGAGCGGGCCGTTCAAGAGACCCAGTACTTC
CASSYERAVQETQYF
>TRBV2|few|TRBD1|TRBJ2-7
TGTGCCAGCAGTGAAGGACAGGGGGCACCCTACGAGCAGTACTTC
CASSEGQGAPYEQYF
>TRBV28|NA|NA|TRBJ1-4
TGTGCCAGCAGACCAGTTATGCTCGGGGAAAAACTGTTTTTT
CASRPVMLGEKLFF
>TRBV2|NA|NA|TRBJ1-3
TGTGCCAGCAGTGAGTTCCGTTACTCTGGAAACACCATATATTTT
CASSEFRYSGNTIYF
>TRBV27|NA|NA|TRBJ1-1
TGTGCCAGCAGTTTGTCCGGACAGTACACTGAAGCTTTCTTT
CASSLSGQYTEAFF
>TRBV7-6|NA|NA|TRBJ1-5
TGTGCCAGCAGCACCTGGGGACAAGATCAGCCCCAGCATTTT
CASSTWGQDQPQHF
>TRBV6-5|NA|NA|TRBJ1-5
TGTGCCAGTATTGGCAATAGCAATCAGCCCCAGCATTTT
CASIGNSNQPQHF
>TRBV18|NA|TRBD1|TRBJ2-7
TGTGCCAGCTCAGAGCTCCTGGGACAGGGCCCCTACGAGCAGTACTTC
CASSELLGQGPYEQYF
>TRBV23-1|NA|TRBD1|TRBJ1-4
TGCGCCAGCAGTCAATTTCCATCTTCCGGGACAGGGGGAGATAATGAAAAACTGTTTTTT
CASSQFPSSGTGGDNEKLFF
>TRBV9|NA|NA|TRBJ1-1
TGTGCCAGCAGCGCCACCGGGGGCACTGAAGCTTTCTTT
CASSATGGTEAFF
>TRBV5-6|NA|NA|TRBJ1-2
TGTGCCAGCAGCCCAGGCTCCTATGGCTACACCTTC
CASSPGSYGYTF
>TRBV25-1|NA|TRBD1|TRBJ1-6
TGTGCCAGCAGTACCGGGACAGGGAATAATTCACCCCTCCACTTT
CASSTGTGNNSPLHF
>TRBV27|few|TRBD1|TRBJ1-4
TGTGCCAGCAGTAGAAATCTGGGACAGAATGAAAAACTGTTTTTT
CASSRNLGQNEKLFF
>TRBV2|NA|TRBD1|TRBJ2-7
TGTGCCAGCAGTGAAGGACAGGGGATGGACGAGCAGTACTTC
CASSEGQGMDEQYF
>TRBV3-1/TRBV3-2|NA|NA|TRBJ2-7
TGTGCCAGCAGCCTAAACTACGAGCAGTACTTC
CASSLNYEQYF
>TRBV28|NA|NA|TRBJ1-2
TGTGCCAGCAGTTTGGCCAGGCCTTATGGCTACACCTTC
CASSLARPYGYTF
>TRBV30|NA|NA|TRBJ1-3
TGTGCCTGGAGTGTAGGGCAGGGGGGAAACACCATATATTTT
CAWSVGQGGNTIYF
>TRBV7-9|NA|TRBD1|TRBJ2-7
TGTGCCAGCAGCTTTGACAGGGGGATCTACGAGCAGTACTTC
CASSFDRGIYEQYF
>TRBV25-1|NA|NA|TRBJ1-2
TGTGCCAGCATGGGGGGCTATGGCTACACCTTC
CASMGGYGYTF
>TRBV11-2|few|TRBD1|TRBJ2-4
TGTGCCAGCAGCTCGGAAGGGACAGTCCAAAACATTCAGTACTTC
CASSSEGTVQNIQYF
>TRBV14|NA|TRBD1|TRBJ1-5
TGTGCCAGCAGCCAAATTTTGACAGGGGGCGCGGAAAGGCAGCCCCAGCATTTT
CASSQILTGGAERQPQHF
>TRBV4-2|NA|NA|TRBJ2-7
TGTGCCAGCAGCCACGGAGGTGCGGCGGGTGAGCAGTACTTC
CASSHGGAAGEQYF
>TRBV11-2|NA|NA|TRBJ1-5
TGTGCCAGCAGCTTAGGGGCGAGCAATCAGCCCCAGCATTTT
CASSLGASNQPQHF
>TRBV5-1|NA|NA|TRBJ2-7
TGCGCCAGCAGGACAGGAGATGTGATATACGAGCAGTACTTC
CASRTGDVIYEQYF
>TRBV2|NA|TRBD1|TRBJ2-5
TGTGCCAGCAGTGAAGCGCTTCCAGGGGGCGCGTTTAGAGAGACCCAGTACTTC
CASSEALPGGAFRETQYF
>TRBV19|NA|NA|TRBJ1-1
TGTGCCAGTAGTCCAGACTGGCCTGAAGCTTTCTTT
CASSPDWPEAFF
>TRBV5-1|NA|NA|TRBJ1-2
TGCGCCAGCAGCGTACAGACAGGAGGCAACTATGGCTACACCTTC
CASSVQTGGNYGYTF
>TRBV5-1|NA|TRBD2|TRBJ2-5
TGCGCCAGCAGCTTGGCAACTAGCGGGGGACGGTACCAAGAGACCCAGTACTTC
CASSLATSGGRYQETQYF
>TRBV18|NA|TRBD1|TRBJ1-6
TGTGCCAGCTCACGCTCCAGGGGACAGGGCGATTCACCCCTCCACTTT
CASSRSRGQGDSPLHF
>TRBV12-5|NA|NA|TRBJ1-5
TGTGCTAGTGGTTTGTCCCTCGAGGGAGCTTCGGGCAATCAGCCCCAGCATTTT
CASGLSLEGASGNQPQHF
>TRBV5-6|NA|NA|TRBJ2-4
TGTGCCAGCAGCCGAGGGGCCCAGGGGCAGTACTTC
CASSRGAQGQYF
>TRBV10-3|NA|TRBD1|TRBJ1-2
TGTGCCATCAGTGACCAGGGGGCGGGGAATGGCTACACCTTC
CAISDQGAGNGYTF
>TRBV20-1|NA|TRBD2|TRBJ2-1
TGCCGACTAGCGGGTGGGAATGAGCAGTTCTTC
CRLAGGNEQFF
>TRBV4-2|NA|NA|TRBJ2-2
TGTGCCAGCAGCCTGCTGACTAGCGGGGAGCTGTTTTTT
CASSLLTSGELFF
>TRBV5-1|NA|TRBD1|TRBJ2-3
TGCGCCAGCAGCTCCGGGACAGGCACAGATACGCAGTATTTT
CASSSGTGTDTQYF
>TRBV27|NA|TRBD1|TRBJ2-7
TGTGCCAGCAGGAAACAGGGGGGAAGGTACGAGCAGTACTTC
CASRKQGGRYEQYF
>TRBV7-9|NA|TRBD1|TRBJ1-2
TGTGCCAGCAGCCAAGGGACAGCTTATGGCTACACCTTC
CASSQGTAYGYTF
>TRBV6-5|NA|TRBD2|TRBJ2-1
TGTGCCAGCAGCCCCGGGACTAGCCACAATGAGCAGTTCTTC
CASSPGTSHNEQFF